This T cell receptor (beta chain) emerged from a study of blood T cell repertoires in COVID-19. At the level of the study: Acute and convalescent COVID-19 samples came from the United States, Italy and Spain. PBMCs, B-cell-depleted T cells, or T cells provided the cDNA or gDNA that made up the material.

In the original processing: Reference gene primer amplification gave estimated nucleated cell counts. The method was immunoSEQ multiplex PCR; TCRdb's version includes in-frame clones alone and lacks a portion of them. That table supplies the V and J calls and clone size; D and trimming were determined from the DNA. The table has a few hundred thousand clones, approximately 83% seen once. The CDR3 runs to 15 residues. J gave up 5 bases and V 8 bases, and 9 bases lay outside the gene matches. Membership in each cohort depended on participant-reported clinical history. This sequence was found in a man younger than 40 who had recovered from COVID-19. The chain employs TRBV23-1 and TRBJ2-5; 12 bases map to TRBD2. TRBV23-1 is an ORF; its function is uncertain. The material sequenced was PBMCs or T cells enriched from blood (not recorded which). The CDR3 region has the DNA TGCGCCAGCCGGGGACTAGCGGGCTGGTGGGAGACCCAGTACTTC. Its translation: CASRGLAGWWETQYF.